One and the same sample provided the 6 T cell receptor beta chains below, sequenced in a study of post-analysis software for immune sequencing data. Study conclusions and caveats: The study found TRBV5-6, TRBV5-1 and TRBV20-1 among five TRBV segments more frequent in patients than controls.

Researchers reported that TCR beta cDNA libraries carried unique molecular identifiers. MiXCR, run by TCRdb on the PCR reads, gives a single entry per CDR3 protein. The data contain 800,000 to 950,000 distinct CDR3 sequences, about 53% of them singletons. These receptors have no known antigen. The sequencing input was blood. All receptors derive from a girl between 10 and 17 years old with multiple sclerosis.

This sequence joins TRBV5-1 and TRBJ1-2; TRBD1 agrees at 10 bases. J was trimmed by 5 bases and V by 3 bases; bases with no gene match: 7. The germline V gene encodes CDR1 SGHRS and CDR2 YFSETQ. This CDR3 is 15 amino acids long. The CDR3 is CASSSGGQGNYGYTF. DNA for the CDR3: TGCGCCAGCAGCTCCGGGGGACAGGGGAATTATGGCTACACCTTC.

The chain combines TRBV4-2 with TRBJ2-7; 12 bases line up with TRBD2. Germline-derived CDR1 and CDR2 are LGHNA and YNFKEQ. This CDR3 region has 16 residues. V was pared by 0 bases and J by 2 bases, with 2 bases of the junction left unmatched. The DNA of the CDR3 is TGTGCCAGCAGCCAAGAATCTAGCGGGAGGGCCTACGAGCAGTACTTC. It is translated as CASSQESSGRAYEQYF.

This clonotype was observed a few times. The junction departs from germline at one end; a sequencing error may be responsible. This CDR3 is CASSYSYERFF. The CDR3 DNA reads TGTGCCAGCAGTTACTCCTATGAGCGGTTCTTC. The chain links TRBV6-6 to TRBJ2-1; D is unresolved. CDR1 MNHNY and CDR2 SVGAGI come from the germline V gene (reference sequence). There are 11 residues in the CDR3.

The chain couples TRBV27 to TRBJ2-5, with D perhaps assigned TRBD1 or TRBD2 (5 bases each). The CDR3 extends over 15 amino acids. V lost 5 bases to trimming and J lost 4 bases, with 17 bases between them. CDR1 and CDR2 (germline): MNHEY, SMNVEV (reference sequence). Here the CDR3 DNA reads TGTGCCAGCAGTCGGACATCGGGACGGTTAGAGACCCAGTACTTC. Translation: CASSRTSGRLETQYF.

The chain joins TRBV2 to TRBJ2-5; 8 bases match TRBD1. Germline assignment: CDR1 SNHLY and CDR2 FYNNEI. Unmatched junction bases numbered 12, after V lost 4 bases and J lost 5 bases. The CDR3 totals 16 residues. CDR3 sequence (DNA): TGTGCCAGCAGTGCCCGCCCTCCGGGACAGGCGGAGACCCAGTACTTC. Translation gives CASSARPPGQAETQYF.

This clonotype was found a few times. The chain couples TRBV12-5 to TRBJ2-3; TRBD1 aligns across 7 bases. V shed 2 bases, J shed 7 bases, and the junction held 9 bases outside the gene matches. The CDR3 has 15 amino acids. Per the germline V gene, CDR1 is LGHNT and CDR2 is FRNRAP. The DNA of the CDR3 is TGTGCTAGTGGTTTGCCCCGACAGGGTTGGCATACGCAGTATTTT. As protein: CASGLPRQGWHTQYF.